A selection of T cell receptor beta chains follows, all from one sample in a study of blood T cells in healthy people across ages. Each CDR3 protein gets one entry after TCRdb re-called the 5' RACE reads with MiXCR. The sample holds 500,000 to 650,000 distinct CDR3 sequences, about 29% seen once. The same data also went into a second study, on T cells of mothers and their children.

The specimen sequenced was blood. The origin of the receptors is a boy aged 2-9 years in good health. Both conserved end residues are part of each CDR3. The order of the fields is CDR3 DNA, CDR3 protein, J gene, V gene, clone size, D gene. The D gene is left open where the match is weak. Only part of the rows carry a size: once, few, many, or a class if the clone is expanded.

CDR3 DNA: TGCAGTGCTCTAAGAGACAGGGGCGATTTGGGACCCTACGAGCAGTACTTC; CDR3 protein: CSALRDRGDLGPYEQYF; J gene: TRBJ2-7; V gene: TRBV20-1; clone size: NA; D gene: TRBD1
CDR3 DNA: TGTGCCAGCAGTCCATTCGGCTACAGGGGGGCAGATAGGACTGAAGCTTTCTTT; CDR3 protein: CASSPFGYRGADRTEAFF; J gene: TRBJ1-1; V gene: TRBV12-3/TRBV12-4; clone size: NA; D gene: TRBD1
CDR3 DNA: TGTGCCAGCAGTTACCCCTTAGGTAGGGGCAGGACAGATACGCAGTATTTT; CDR3 protein: CASSYPLGRGRTDTQYF; J gene: TRBJ2-3; V gene: TRBV6-5; clone size: NA; D gene: NA
CDR3 DNA: TGTGCCAGCAGCCTAACCGGGACAGGGGGTCGACGTGGGGACCAAGAGACCCAGTACTTC; CDR3 protein: CASSLTGTGGRRGDQETQYF; J gene: TRBJ2-5; V gene: TRBV7-3; clone size: NA; D gene: TRBD1
CDR3 DNA: TGTGCCAGCAGTTACTCTGAGGTTGCAGATACGCAGTATTTT; CDR3 protein: CASSYSEVADTQYF; J gene: TRBJ2-3; V gene: TRBV6-2/TRBV6-3; clone size: NA; D gene: NA
CDR3 DNA: TGCGCCAGCAGCCGGGACCAACCTTTCTGGGAGCTGTTTTTT; CDR3 protein: CASSRDQPFWELFF; J gene: TRBJ2-2; V gene: TRBV5-1; clone size: NA; D gene: NA
CDR3 DNA: TGTGCCAGCAGGAGTCAGAATTCTGGGGCCAACGTCCTGACTTTC; CDR3 protein: CASRSQNSGANVLTF; J gene: TRBJ2-6; V gene: TRBV12-3/TRBV12-4; clone size: NA; D gene: NA
CDR3 DNA: TGTGCCAGCAGCCGCGGACTAGCGGGAGATTACAATGAGCAGTTCTTC; CDR3 protein: CASSRGLAGDYNEQFF; J gene: TRBJ2-1; V gene: TRBV7-8; clone size: NA; D gene: TRBD2
CDR3 DNA: TGTGCCAGCAGCCAAGTACCGACGGCTGACACTGAAGCTTTCTTT; CDR3 protein: CASSQVPTADTEAFF; J gene: TRBJ1-1; V gene: TRBV3-1; clone size: few; D gene: NA
CDR3 DNA: TGTGCCAGCAGTTCCGGACAGGAAGAGACCCAGTACTTC; CDR3 protein: CASSSGQEETQYF; J gene: TRBJ2-5; V gene: TRBV12-3/TRBV12-4; clone size: many; D gene: TRBD1
CDR3 DNA: TGTGCCAGCAGTTCTGGACAGGGGAGCACCGGGGAGCTGTTTTTT; CDR3 protein: CASSSGQGSTGELFF; J gene: TRBJ2-2; V gene: TRBV27; clone size: NA; D gene: TRBD1
CDR3 DNA: TGTGCCAGCAGTGACCGGAGAAGGGACGTAGCGGCCACAGATACGCAGTATTTT; CDR3 protein: CASSDRRRDVAATDTQYF; J gene: TRBJ2-3; V gene: TRBV6-4; clone size: few; D gene: NA
CDR3 DNA: TGCGCCAGCAGCTTGGTACAGGGGTCCTACAATGAGCAGTTCTTC; CDR3 protein: CASSLVQGSYNEQFF; J gene: TRBJ2-1; V gene: TRBV5-1; clone size: NA; D gene: TRBD1
CDR3 DNA: TGTGCCAGCAGCCAGGCCCAGAACGGGGAGCTGTTTTTT; CDR3 protein: CASSQAQNGELFF; J gene: TRBJ2-2; V gene: TRBV4-2; clone size: NA; D gene: NA
CDR3 DNA: TGTGCCAGCAGCGAAAGACTAGGGAAAGCAGATACGCAGTATTTT; CDR3 protein: CASSERLGKADTQYF; J gene: TRBJ2-3; V gene: TRBV11-2; clone size: NA; D gene: NA
CDR3 DNA: TGTGCCAGCAGCTCTACCGGGACAGCCAAAAACATTCAGTACTTC; CDR3 protein: CASSSTGTAKNIQYF; J gene: TRBJ2-4; V gene: TRBV7-2; clone size: NA; D gene: NA
CDR3 DNA: TGCAGCGTTGAACCGACTCACCAACCGAAATATGGCTACACCTTC; CDR3 protein: CSVEPTHQPKYGYTF; J gene: TRBJ1-2; V gene: TRBV29-1; clone size: NA; D gene: NA
CDR3 DNA: TGCAGTGCGTGGGGGGTGGTGAAAATGAACACTGAAGCTTTCTTT; CDR3 protein: CSAWGVVKMNTEAFF; J gene: TRBJ1-1; V gene: TRBV20-1; clone size: NA; D gene: NA
CDR3 DNA: TGTGCCAGCAGCTGGGGGGGTAACACAGATACGCAGTATTTT; CDR3 protein: CASSWGGNTDTQYF; J gene: TRBJ2-3; V gene: TRBV7-3; clone size: few; D gene: TRBD2
CDR3 DNA: TGTGCCAGCAGCGGGACTTGGTCCTACAATGAGCAGTTCTTC; CDR3 protein: CASSGTWSYNEQFF; J gene: TRBJ2-1; V gene: TRBV9; clone size: few; D gene: NA
CDR3 DNA: TGTGCCAGCAGTGAACCCATGAACACTGAAGCTTTCTTT; CDR3 protein: CASSEPMNTEAFF; J gene: TRBJ1-1; V gene: TRBV25-1; clone size: NA; D gene: NA
CDR3 DNA: TGTGCCAGCAGGAAGACAGGTGGGGATGAAAAACTGTTTTTT; CDR3 protein: CASRKTGGDEKLFF; J gene: TRBJ1-4; V gene: TRBV2; clone size: NA; D gene: NA
CDR3 DNA: TGTGCCAGCAGTGAACAGGGGTCTTTCCCCGGACTCCAGCATTTT; CDR3 protein: CASSEQGSFPGLQHF; J gene: TRBJ1-5; V gene: TRBV6-1; clone size: NA; D gene: NA
CDR3 DNA: TGTGCCAGCAGTGAACTGGACAGATATGGCTACACCTTC; CDR3 protein: CASSELDRYGYTF; J gene: TRBJ1-2; V gene: TRBV25-1; clone size: NA; D gene: NA
CDR3 DNA: TGTGCCAGCGCGAGGGGGAAGGGGCCCTACGAGCAGTACTTC; CDR3 protein: CASARGKGPYEQYF; J gene: TRBJ2-7; V gene: TRBV12-3/TRBV12-4; clone size: few; D gene: NA
CDR3 DNA: TGCGCCAGCAGTGAGGGGGGATCCAAAAACATTCAGTACTTC; CDR3 protein: CASSEGGSKNIQYF; J gene: TRBJ2-4; V gene: TRBV10-1; clone size: NA; D gene: NA
CDR3 DNA: TGTGCCAGCAGCGGGACTCTCCAAGAGACCCAGTACTTC; CDR3 protein: CASSGTLQETQYF; J gene: TRBJ2-5; V gene: TRBV9; clone size: many; D gene: NA
CDR3 DNA: TGCGCCAGCAGCGCACCCGGGGCAGGGGGCAGTCAGCCCCAGCATTTT; CDR3 protein: CASSAPGAGGSQPQHF; J gene: TRBJ1-5; V gene: TRBV5-1; clone size: NA; D gene: TRBD1
CDR3 DNA: TGTGCCAGCAGTTTAGCTAGCGGGGCCTCCTACGAGCAGTACTTC; CDR3 protein: CASSLASGASYEQYF; J gene: TRBJ2-7; V gene: TRBV12-3/TRBV12-4; clone size: NA; D gene: TRBD2
CDR3 DNA: TGTGCCAGCAAACCAGGGCGGCATAACTATGGCCACACCTTT; CDR3 protein: CASKPGRHNYGHTF; J gene: TRBJ1-2; V gene: TRBV6-5; clone size: few; D gene: NA
CDR3 DNA: TGCGCCAGCAGTGTCCAGCCAGATACGCAGTATTTT; CDR3 protein: CASSVQPDTQYF; J gene: TRBJ2-3; V gene: TRBV10-2; clone size: few; D gene: NA
CDR3 DNA: TGTGCCAGCAGCCAAAGCGGGACGGAACCAGATACGCAGTATTTT; CDR3 protein: CASSQSGTEPDTQYF; J gene: TRBJ2-3; V gene: TRBV3-1; clone size: NA; D gene: TRBD2
CDR3 DNA: TGTGCCATCAGTGAATTCGGGAGCAACTACAATGAGCAGTTCTTC; CDR3 protein: CAISEFGSNYNEQFF; J gene: TRBJ2-1; V gene: TRBV10-3; clone size: NA; D gene: NA
CDR3 DNA: TGTGCCAGCAGTGGCAACAGGGGGCTTGATGGCTACACCTTC; CDR3 protein: CASSGNRGLDGYTF; J gene: TRBJ1-2; V gene: TRBV6-1; clone size: NA; D gene: TRBD1
CDR3 DNA: TGTGCCATCAGTCGGGGAGGGGGGGCCTACAATGAGCAGTTCTTC; CDR3 protein: CAISRGGGAYNEQFF; J gene: TRBJ2-1; V gene: TRBV10-3; clone size: NA; D gene: NA
CDR3 DNA: TGTGCCAGCAGCTCGGCAATCTCATCCCGAGATACGCAGTATTTT; CDR3 protein: CASSSAISSRDTQYF; J gene: TRBJ2-3; V gene: TRBV7-3; clone size: NA; D gene: NA
CDR3 DNA: TGTGCCAGCAGCGCCCGAGGGGAGACCCAGTACTTC; CDR3 protein: CASSARGETQYF; J gene: TRBJ2-5; V gene: TRBV7-2; clone size: few; D gene: NA
CDR3 DNA: TGTGCCAGCTTCTCCTCTGGGGCCAACGTCCTGACTTTC; CDR3 protein: CASFSSGANVLTF; J gene: TRBJ2-6; V gene: TRBV7-8; clone size: few; D gene: NA
CDR3 DNA: TGCAGTGCTAATACGGCGGCCTCCTACGAGCAGTACTTC; CDR3 protein: CSANTAASYEQYF; J gene: TRBJ2-7; V gene: TRBV20-1; clone size: NA; D gene: NA
CDR3 DNA: TGTGCCATCAGCGGGGGCGGGATGTACCAAGAGACCCAGTACTTC; CDR3 protein: CAISGGGMYQETQYF; J gene: TRBJ2-5; V gene: TRBV10-3; clone size: many; D gene: NA
CDR3 DNA: TGTGCCAGCAGTGACAATGCAGGGAGTGGATCAGATACGCAGTATTTT; CDR3 protein: CASSDNAGSGSDTQYF; J gene: TRBJ2-3; V gene: TRBV6-4; clone size: many; D gene: NA
CDR3 DNA: TGCAGCGTGTCCAGTGTAGCTTTCTTT; CDR3 protein: CSVSSVAFF; J gene: TRBJ1-1; V gene: TRBV29-1; clone size: NA; D gene: NA
CDR3 DNA: TGTGCCAGCAGTTACTTTAGCGGAGACGCCAATGAGCAGTTCTTC; CDR3 protein: CASSYFSGDANEQFF; J gene: TRBJ2-1; V gene: TRBV6-6; clone size: NA; D gene: NA